This T cell receptor beta chain was found in a study of blood T cell repertoires in COVID-19. Whole-study context: Samples taken during acute and convalescent COVID-19 were collected in the United States, Italy and Spain. Sources were T cells, B-cell-depleted T cells, or PBMCs; the material itself was cDNA or gDNA.

Original processing methods: Quantification of nucleated cells was approximated via reference gene primer amplification. Assay: immunoSEQ multiplex PCR; the TCRdb copy retains only in-frame clones and omits some. From that table come the V and J calls and clone size; the DNA was used to work out D and trimming. Found here are 48,000 or so clones, more than 75% of them singletons; the top ten hold over 4.5%. V was pared by 6 bases and J by 0 bases, with 11 bases between. This CDR3 contains 14 residues. Germline CDR1 and CDR2: LGHDT and YNNKEL (reference sequence). Sample: peripheral blood. The TCR originated in an older woman with acute or convalescent COVID-19. The rearrangement joins TRBV3-1 (or the pseudogene TRBV3-2) to TRBJ2-5; D gene uncertain. The CDR3 protein is CASSLNLYQETQYF. The CDR3 DNA reads as TGTGCCAGCAGTCTCAACTTGTACCAAGAGACCCAGTACTTC.